The TCR beta chain under discussion was sequenced for a study of T cell repertoires in cytomegalovirus infection. Overall study context: Well-studied HLA-B-restricted CMV epitopes were used in the study alongside recently identified HLA-C-restricted ones. Carrying CMV and the relevant HLA type showed in public TCR beta signatures.

About this clonotype itself: Its antigen remains unknown.

A single record per CDR3 protein comes from TCRdb applying MiXCR to the reads. The data show a few hundred thousand distinct CDR3 sequences, 33% seen once. The clonotype originates from a human donor in good health (CMV status not recorded). Some clones in this sample may be carry-over from other donors' samples. The specimen comprised cultured PBMCs, sampled from culture after CMV antigen stimulation.

The CDR3 DNA reads TGTGCCAGCAGGGGGACGTCTTCGGCCAACGTCCTGACTTTC. Encoded protein: CASRGTSSANVLTF. This rearrangement joins TRBV12-3 or TRBV12-4 to TRBJ2-6; D is possibly TRBD1 or TRBD2 (5 bases each). CDR3 length: 14 amino acids. The V and J ends lost 6 bases and 6 bases respectively, with 12 bases between them.